Listed here is a single T cell receptor beta chain. Trimming removed 1 base from V and 2 bases from J, with 7 bases in between. The CDR3 has 14 residues. CDR1 is MNHNS and CDR2 is SASEGT in the germline V gene. The data derive from a study of blood T cell repertoires in COVID-19. Study summary: Specimens from acute and convalescent COVID-19 originated in the United States, Italy and Spain.

TCRdb keeps only in-frame clones here, not all; method: immunoSEQ multiplex PCR. The sample holds about 47,000 clones; approximately 89% are singletons and the top ten take roughly 12%. V usage is TRBV6-1 and J usage is TRBJ2-3; D not resolved. The source is a human donor with active COVID-19. The donor label of this sample is uncertain. Sample: peripheral blood. CDR3 coding DNA: TGTGCCAGCAGTGAAGGTGGAGACACAGATACGCAGTATTTT. It translates to CASSEGGDTDTQYF.